These 15 T cell receptor beta chains came from one sample sequenced in a study of blood T cell repertoires in COVID-19 (dated by TCRdb to the early 2020s). The library was made by the immunoSEQ multiplex PCR assay. TCRdb took over this immuneACCESS table, retaining in-frame rearrangements with V and J assigned. Such tables are incomplete; in checked studies, under half of the missing clones stem from an unresolved V gene, and the remainder is unexplained. Here the sample has 300,000 to 400,000 clones; about 93% occur a single time. The ten largest clones take up under 3.5% of the sample. The sequenced material came from peripheral blood. Receptors originate from a woman younger than 35 who had recovered from COVID-19.

This chain uses TRBV5-5 with TRBJ1-2; D is perhaps TRBD1 (5 bases). There are 14 residues in the CDR3. Trimming removed 0 bases at V and 5 bases at J, with 11 bases between. Germline assignment: CDR1 SGHKS and CDR2 YYEKEE (reference sequence). CDR3 amino acids: CASSLEGLIYGYTF. Here the CDR3 DNA reads TGTGCCAGCAGCTTGGAGGGGCTTATTTATGGCTACACCTTC.

V gene TRBV6-5 combines with J gene TRBJ2-7, with D tentatively TRBD2 (8 bases). The CDR3 covers 14 residues. Germline V gives CDR1 MNHEY, CDR2 SVGAGI. The germline V and J ends were trimmed by 6 bases and 5 bases, with 17 bases remaining between them. CDR3 nucleotide sequence: TGTGCCAGCAGAAGACAGGGAGCGGGGGACGAGCAGTACGTC. Translation: CASRRQGAGDEQYV.

The chain is built from TRBV5-5 and TRBJ1-3; D gene uncertain. Trimming took off 0 bases at V and 6 bases at J, with 7 bases between the two ends. The CDR3 contains 13 residues. From germline, CDR1 is SGHKS and CDR2 YYEKEE (reference sequence). In DNA form, the CDR3 reads TGTGCCAGCAGCTTGGGAGACTTAAACACCATATATTTT. Its translation is CASSLGDLNTIYF. Full variable domain (outside the CDR3, taken from reference TRBV5-5 and TRBJ1-3): DAGVTQSPTHLIKTRGQQVTLRCSPISGHKSVSWYQQVLGQGPQFIFQYYEKEERGRGNFPDRFSARQFPNYSSELNVNALLLGDSALYLCASSLGDLNTIYFGEGSWLTVV.

The rearrangement joins TRBV2 to TRBJ1-3; D unresolved. The germline V and J ends were trimmed by 2 bases and 0 bases, with 11 bases remaining between them. The CDR3 totals 16 residues. CDR1 is SNHLY, CDR2 FYNNEI, per germline. CDR3 region: CASSEQATSSGNTIYF. In nucleotides, the CDR3 is TGTGCCAGCAGTGAACAGGCCACTAGCTCTGGAAACACCATATATTTT.

This sequence joins TRBV4-1 and TRBJ2-2, with D perhaps TRBD1 (5 bases). This CDR3 contains 15 residues. V lost 3 bases, J lost 0 bases, and 8 bases lay in between. CDR1 and CDR2 from the germline V gene are MGHRA and YSYEKL. In nucleotides, the CDR3 is TGCGCCAGCAGCCAGGCGGACACGAACACCGGGGAGCTGTTTTTT. Translated: CASSQADTNTGELFF.

For this clone: This specimen includes other DNA sequences encoding the same CDR3. The chain employs TRBV27 and TRBJ1-5; D is unclear. V gave up 5 bases and J gave up 2 bases, with 10 bases separating them. Germline assignment: CDR1 MNHEY and CDR2 SMNVEV (reference sequence). The CDR3 has 14 amino acids. CDR3 bases: TGTGCCAGCAGTCCACTAGGAGGCAATCAGCCCCAGCATTTT. It is translated as CASSPLGGNQPQHF.

The chain employs TRBV7-2 and TRBJ2-1; TRBD2 agrees at 8 bases. CDR1 is SGHTA and CDR2 is FQGNSA in the germline V gene. The CDR3 consists of 14 residues. V was pared by 6 bases and J by 9 bases, with 10 bases of the junction left unmatched. In DNA form, the CDR3 reads TGTGCCAGCAGGCCGGGACCCGCGGGGGGTGAGCAGTTCTTC. Its protein product is CASRPGPAGGEQFF.

The V and J genes are TRBV11-2 and TRBJ1-1; D might be TRBD1 (6 bases). In germline, CDR1 is SGHAT, CDR2 FQNNGV. There are 15 residues in the CDR3. V lost 4 bases and J lost 1, with 13 bases in between. Here the CDR3 reads CASSSWSRGNTEAFF. The CDR3, as DNA: TGTGCCAGCAGCTCCTGGAGCAGGGGGAACACTGAAGCTTTCTTT.

V usage is TRBV29-1 and J usage is TRBJ1-2, with 11 positions matching TRBD1. The V gene's germline CDR1 is SQVTM and CDR2 ANQGSEA. This CDR3 region has 14 residues. J gave up 8 bases and V 3 bases, and 8 bases lay outside the gene matches. The CDR3 is CSVDGGQGAWGYTF. The CDR3 DNA reads as TGCAGCGTTGATGGAGGACAGGGGGCCTGGGGCTACACCTTC.

The rearrangement links TRBV19 to TRBJ1-3; maybe TRBD1 (5 bases). The V end was cut by 5 bases, the J end by 4 bases, with 9 bases between. The germline gives CDR1 LNHDA, CDR2 SQIVND (reference sequence). This CDR3 comprises 13 residues. The CDR3 is CASSQGSGNTIYF. In nucleotides, the CDR3 is TGTGCCAGTAGTCAGGGATCCGGAAACACCATATATTTT.

The chain combines TRBV5-6 with TRBJ1-2, with TRBD1 as a possible D gene (5 bases). Deletions cut 2 bases from V and 4 bases from J, with 15 bases between. Germline V lookup: CDR1 SGHDT, CDR2 YYEEEE. This CDR3 region has 15 residues. For the CDR3, the DNA is TGTGCCAGCAGCTTCCGGGGGTCGGTAAGCTATGGCTACACCTTC. Its translation is CASSFRGSVSYGYTF.

The chain links TRBV11-3 to TRBJ1-2; the match to TRBD1 covers 7 bases. This CDR3 is built from 13 residues. Germline assignment: CDR1 SGHNT and CDR2 YENEEA. V dropped 5 bases and J dropped 3; count of bases not matched to a gene: 3. The DNA for the CDR3 is TGTGCCAGCAGCCCCGGGACAGACTATGGCTACACCTTC. This sequence encodes CASSPGTDYGYTF.

The chain links TRBV12-5 to TRBJ2-6, with unresolved D. The CDR3 has 13 residues. CDR1 LGHNT and CDR2 FRNRAP come from the germline V gene. V was clipped by 6 bases and J by 0 bases, with 3 bases between them. The CDR3 loop reads CASGRSGANVLTF. Here the CDR3 DNA reads TGTGCTAGTGGGCGCTCTGGGGCCAACGTCCTGACTTTC.

This clone has only a few counts. The chain combines TRBV3-1 (or the pseudogene TRBV3-2) with TRBJ1-2; D gene uncertain. The germline V gene encodes CDR1 LGHDT and CDR2 YNNKEL (reference sequence). Trimming shortened V by 0 bases and J by 5 bases, and 16 bases separated the two germline ends. This CDR3 comprises 16 residues. The CDR3 region has the DNA TGTGCCAGCAGCCAAGAAGGCAGGCCTCTCCCGTATGGCTACACCTTC. This codes for CASSQEGRPLPYGYTF.

The chain couples TRBV2 to TRBJ1-5; no firm D call. V gave up 3 bases and J gave up 0 bases, with 6 bases separating them. In germline, CDR1 is SNHLY, CDR2 FYNNEI. This CDR3 contains 14 residues. DNA of the CDR3: TGTGCCAGCAGTGACAGGAATAGCAATCAGCCCCAGCATTTT. The encoded protein is CASSDRNSNQPQHF. The full variable domain, completed using reference TRBV2 and TRBJ1-5, is EPEVTQTPSHQVTQMGQEVILRCVPISNHLYFYWYRQILGQKVEFLVSFYNNEISEKSEIFDDQFSVERPDGSNFTLKIRSTKLEDSAMYFCASSDRNSNQPQHFGDGTRLSIL.